What follows describes a single TCR beta chain. The antigen is not known. Produced via immunoSEQ multiplex PCR; TCRdb's table is partial and in-frame only. This sample yields about 59,000 clones, of which 70% to 90% are seen a single time; under 25% belongs to the top ten. The V gene's germline CDR1 is PRHDT and CDR2 FYEKMQ (reference sequence). The CDR3 loop spans 15 amino acids. The junction had 4 bases not matched to a gene; V was cut back by 0 bases and J by 4 bases. The data belong to a study of T cells in localized non-small cell lung cancer. Broader study findings: Uninvolved adjacent lung, not tumor, had the highest T cell clonality. Detection in adjacent lung was observed for a median around 50 of the top 100 tumor clones.

J is TRBJ1-1 and V is TRBV13, with 8 bases identical to TRBD1. This receptor was identified in a man between 40 and 70 years old with stage I squamous cell lung carcinoma. This material consisted of peripheral blood, taken before any cancer treatment. The CDR3 sequence: CASSLGDRDSTEAFF. The CDR3, as DNA: TGTGCCAGCAGCTTAGGGGACAGGGACTCCACTGAAGCTTTCTTT.